The 31 T cell receptor beta chains presented below share a single source sample, sequenced in a study of blood T cell repertoires in COVID-19. The assay was immunoSEQ multiplex PCR, and TCRdb's table has in-frame clones only and misses some. This table holds 250,000 to 350,000 clones, about four fifths found once. The specimen was peripheral blood. Source of these receptors: a human donor with COVID-19, enrolled during active disease. The donor label of this sample is uncertain.

The chain recombines TRBV5-1 with TRBJ2-3; 11 bases line up with TRBD2. The CDR3 spans 16 residues. Per the germline V gene, CDR1 is SGHRS and CDR2 is YFSETQ. With 2 bases clipped from V and 0 bases from J, the junction kept 2 bases outside the gene matches. The CDR3 reads CASSFRTSGSTDTQYF. CDR3 bases: TGCGCCAGCAGCTTCCGGACTAGCGGGAGCACAGATACGCAGTATTTT.

The chain carries TRBV9 and TRBJ2-1; 7 bases are shared with TRBD2. Trimming removed 2 bases from V and 1 base from J; junction bases left unmatched: 12. This CDR3 is 18 amino acids long. The germline CDR1 and CDR2 sequences are SGDLS and YYNGEE. The CDR3 here is CASSVREVPGGSYNEQFF. Written as DNA, the CDR3 is TGTGCCAGCAGCGTCCGGGAAGTTCCCGGGGGGTCCTACAATGAGCAGTTCTTC.

This sequence joins TRBV19 and TRBJ2-1; TRBD2 matches at 7 bases. Germline CDR1 is LNHDA and CDR2 is SQIVND (reference sequence). The V segment lost 6 bases and the J segment 10 bases; nucleotides outside the gene matches: 18. This CDR3 comprises 16 residues. The CDR3 protein is CASRPTRLAVPNEQFF. In DNA form, the CDR3 reads TGTGCCAGTAGACCGACCCGGCTAGCGGTCCCAAACGAGCAGTTCTTC.

The chain joins TRBV6-1 to TRBJ1-4; no definite D call. This CDR3 comprises 14 residues. Trimming stripped 2 bases from V and 2 bases from J, with 6 bases between. The germline gives CDR1 MNHNS, CDR2 SASEGT. The CDR3 reads CASSEWRTNEKLFF. CDR3 sequence (DNA): TGTGCCAGCAGTGAATGGAGGACTAATGAAAAACTGTTTTTT.

The chain uses TRBV19 and TRBJ1-5, with a weak D call TRBD1 (6 bases). The V and J ends lost 9 bases and 3 bases respectively, with 12 bases between them. The CDR3 is 13 amino acids. Germline CDR1 is LNHDA and CDR2 is SQIVND (reference sequence). The DNA of the CDR3 is TGTGCCAGCAATGACAGGTTCAATCAGCCCCAGCATTTT. Encoded protein: CASNDRFNQPQHF.

V gene TRBV28 combines with J gene TRBJ2-1; maybe TRBD2 (6 bases). Looked up from germline, CDR1 is MDHEN and CDR2 is SYDVKM. V lost 6 bases, J lost 8 bases, and 14 bases lay in between. The CDR3 runs 13 residues. The DNA of the CDR3 is TGTGCCAGCAGGGGGGGACCAAGGGATGAGCAGTTCTTC. Translating it yields CASRGGPRDEQFF.

V gene TRBV11-3 combines with J gene TRBJ2-1; 8 nucleotides match TRBD2. The V segment lost 3 bases and the J segment 8 bases; nucleotides outside the gene matches: 15. Per the germline V gene, CDR1 is SGHNT and CDR2 is YENEEA. The CDR3 is made up of 17 amino acids. CDR3 sequence (DNA): TGTGCCAGCAGCTTTCGTATAGCGGGATTGCAAGGGGATGAGCAGTTCTTC. It yields the protein CASSFRIAGLQGDEQFF. The full variable domain, completed using reference TRBV11-3 and TRBJ2-1, is EAGVVQSPRYKIIEKKQPVAFWCNPISGHNTLYWYLQNLGQGPELLIRYENEEAVDDSQLPKDRFSAERLKGVDSTLKIQPAELGDSAVYLCASSFRIAGLQGDEQFFGPGTRLTVL.

This clone was observed a single time. An end of the junction differs from the germline gene, which may be a read error. This chain links TRBV7-7 with TRBJ1-1, with TRBD1 identical over 9 bases. The germline V gene encodes CDR1 SSHAT and CDR2 FNYEAQ (reference sequence). CDR3 length: 11 amino acids. This CDR3 reads CASSLQGAAFF. CDR3 nucleotide sequence: TGTGCTAGCAGCTTACAGGGGGCGGCTTTCTTT. Complete variable domain (other parts from reference TRBV7-7 and TRBJ1-1): GAGVSQSPRYKVTKRGQDVTLRCDPISSHATLYWYQQALGQGPEFLTYFNYEAQPDKSGLPSDRFSAERPEGSISTLTIQRTEQRDSAMYRCASSLQGAAFFGQGTRLTVV.

The J gene is TRBJ1-1, the V gene TRBV5-6; 7 nucleotides match TRBD1. The CDR3 is made up of 17 amino acids. Unmatched junction bases numbered 8, after V lost 0 bases and J lost 0 bases. The germline CDR1 and CDR2 sequences are SGHDT and YYEEEE. The CDR3 nucleotides read TGTGCCAGCAGCTTGGCCAGGGGGGACCTCATGAACACTGAAGCTTTCTTT. It is translated as CASSLARGDLMNTEAFF.

This clone was found once. The J gene is TRBJ1-5, the V gene TRBV28; maybe TRBD1 (5 bases). The germline V gene encodes CDR1 MDHEN and CDR2 SYDVKM. This CDR3 is built from 15 residues. V dropped 7 bases and J dropped 1 base, with 14 bases sitting between them. This CDR3 is CASISGGRSNQPQHF. DNA for the CDR3: TGTGCCAGCATTTCGGGGGGGAGAAGCAATCAGCCCCAGCATTTT.

The rearrangement joins TRBV27 to TRBJ1-3; unclear D gene. The CDR3 has 15 residues. The germline V gene encodes CDR1 MNHEY and CDR2 SMNVEV (reference sequence). Trimming removed 4 bases from V and 0 bases from J, with 10 bases in between. The CDR3: CASSYLPVSGNTIYF. The CDR3 DNA follows: TGTGCCAGCAGTTATTTGCCGGTCTCTGGAAACACCATATATTTT.

V and J are TRBV11-3 and TRBJ1-1; D is unresolved. V lost 5 bases, J lost 1 base, and 14 bases lay in between. Germline V gives CDR1 SGHNT, CDR2 YENEEA. CDR3 length equals 15 residues. DNA of the CDR3: TGTGCCAGCAGCCCGGGTGGTTCGGAGAACACTGAAGCTTTCTTT. It yields the protein CASSPGGSENTEAFF.

The chain is built from TRBV19 and TRBJ1-1; unclear D gene. CDR1 LNHDA and CDR2 SQIVND come from the germline V gene (reference sequence). The V end lost 3 bases, the J end lost 1 base, and 15 bases lay between the germline ends. CDR3 length equals 16 residues. The CDR3 is CASSIFSAGKNTEAFF. The CDR3 DNA follows: TGTGCCAGTAGTATTTTTTCGGCGGGGAAGAACACTGAAGCTTTCTTT.

The chain recombines TRBV7-8 with TRBJ1-4; D call uncertain. This CDR3 region has 14 residues. Trimming left V 1 base short and J 3 bases short, with 6 bases between. The germline CDR1 and CDR2 sequences are SGHVS and FQNEAQ. The CDR3 DNA reads TGTGCCAGCAGCTTAGGGCTGGCTAATGAAAAACTGTTTTTT. It specifies CASSLGLANEKLFF. The full variable domain, with the rest looked up from reference TRBV7-8 and TRBJ1-4, is GAGVSQSPRYKVAKRGQDVALRCDPISGHVSLFWYQQALGQGPEFLTYFQNEAQLDKSGLPSDRFFAERPEGSVSTLKIQRTQQEDSAVYLCASSLGLANEKLFFGSGTQLSVL.

The V and J genes are TRBV21-1 and TRBJ1-4; TRBD1 was called by the table and not checked on the DNA. TRBV21-1 is a known pseudogene. The CDR3 has 14 amino acids. Written as DNA, the CDR3 is TGTGCCAGCAGCCAGGACAGGGGCAATGAAAAACTGTTTTTT. This gives the protein CASSQDRGNEKLFF.

The chain links TRBV10-3 to TRBJ1-2; no definite D call. Trimming pared 0 bases from V and 4 bases from J, leaving 9 bases between. Per germline, CDR1 ENHRY and CDR2 SYGVKD. The CDR3 totals 14 residues. The CDR3 bases are TGTGCCATCAGTGAGTCGGAGCTCGGCTATGGCTACACCTTC. Its protein is CAISESELGYGYTF.

V gene TRBV7-2 combines with J gene TRBJ1-1; the D gene is possibly TRBD1 (6 bases). V was pared by 3 bases and J by 1 base, with 12 bases between. CDR1 and CDR2 from the germline V gene are SGHTA and FQGNSA. This CDR3 is built from 15 residues. CDR3 sequence: CASSFQGFGNTEAFF. The CDR3, as DNA: TGTGCCAGCAGCTTCCAGGGGTTCGGGAACACTGAAGCTTTCTTT.

The J gene is TRBJ2-3, the V gene TRBV6-5; no clear D gene. The CDR3 is 15 amino acids. CDR1 is MNHEY and CDR2 is SVGAGI in the germline V gene. Deletions cut 2 bases from V and 5 bases from J, with 14 bases between. As DNA, the CDR3 is TGTGCCAGCAGTTACCGGCAGGCCAGAAGAGATACGCAGTATTTT. This codes for CASSYRQARRDTQYF.

The chain combines TRBV3-1 (or the pseudogene TRBV3-2) with TRBJ2-1, with TRBD1 matching 7 bases. Trimming removed 0 bases from V and 0 bases from J; junction bases left unmatched: 2. The CDR3 is made up of 16 amino acids. The germline V gene has CDR1 LGHDT and CDR2 YNNKEL (reference sequence). The CDR3 DNA is TGTGCCAGCAGCCAAGAGGGACAGAGCTCCTACAATGAGCAGTTCTTC. This gives the protein CASSQEGQSSYNEQFF.

Note on this clone: The same CDR3 also results from other DNA sequences found in this sample. The J gene is TRBJ1-5, the V gene TRBV5-1; 11 bases agree with TRBD1. Looked up from germline, CDR1 is SGHRS and CDR2 is YFSETQ. V was clipped by 3 bases and J by 5 bases; unmatched bases: 1. The CDR3 is made up of 14 amino acids. The CDR3 sequence is CASSSGQGDQPQHF. CDR3 DNA: TGCGCCAGCAGCTCGGGACAGGGGGATCAGCCCCAGCATTTT.

The gene calls are TRBV29-1 and TRBJ2-1; 7 nucleotides agree with TRBD2. There are 14 residues in the CDR3. Germline V gene sequence: CDR1 SQVTM, CDR2 ANQGSEA. The junction had 10 bases not matched to a gene; V was cut back by 3 bases and J by 8 bases. The DNA of the CDR3 is TGCAGCGTTGAGAGGGAGGGCAGGGACGATGAGCAGTTCTTC. This gives the protein CSVEREGRDDEQFF.

This chain joins TRBV18 and TRBJ2-3; 13 nucleotides match TRBD2. In germline, CDR1 is KGHSH, CDR2 LQKENI. Trimming removed 3 bases from V and 4 bases from J; junction bases left unmatched: 13. This CDR3 comprises 19 residues. CDR3 sequence: CASSPVYSGLAGVADTQYF. The DNA of the CDR3 is TGTGCCAGCTCACCGGTGTACTCCGGACTAGCGGGAGTCGCAGATACGCAGTATTTT.

The chain has TRBV19 and TRBJ1-4, with 7 nucleotides matching TRBD1. Per the germline V gene, CDR1 is LNHDA and CDR2 is SQIVND (reference sequence). This CDR3 has 17 amino acids. With 5 bases clipped from V and 3 bases from J, the junction kept 12 bases outside the gene matches. The chain's CDR3 is CASSFATGKGPNEKLFF. The CDR3 DNA reads as TGTGCCAGTAGTTTCGCGACAGGGAAGGGGCCTAATGAAAAACTGTTTTTT.

The V call is TRBV15, the J call TRBJ1-3, with D possibly being TRBD1 (5 bases). V was trimmed by 0 bases and J by 0 bases, leaving 12 bases between them. This CDR3 is 17 amino acids long. From germline, CDR1 is LNHNV and CDR2 YYDKDF (reference sequence). CDR3 sequence: CATSRDTGMYSGNTIYF. In nucleotides, the CDR3 is TGTGCCACCAGCAGAGACACAGGCATGTACTCTGGAAACACCATATATTTT.

The rearrangement joins TRBV5-4 to TRBJ2-1; 10 bases fit TRBD2. Per the germline V gene, CDR1 is SGHNT and CDR2 is YYREEE (reference sequence). The CDR3 runs to 15 residues. The trim removed 4 bases at V and 7 bases at J, leaving 8 bases unmatched. CDR3: CASSPGLALGNEQFF. The CDR3 coding sequence is TGTGCCAGCAGCCCGGGACTAGCGCTAGGGAATGAGCAGTTCTTC.

The J gene is TRBJ2-1, the V gene TRBV29-1; 9 nucleotides line up with TRBD2. V lost 3 bases to trimming and J lost 7 bases; unmatched junction nucleotides: 4. The CDR3 has 13 residues. Germline CDR1 SQVTM, CDR2 ANQGSEA. CDR3 loop: CSVDGTSYNEQFF. The CDR3, as DNA: TGCAGCGTTGATGGGACTAGCTATAATGAGCAGTTCTTC.

The chain is built from TRBV28 and TRBJ1-2; 12 bases are shared with TRBD1. V dropped 6 bases and J dropped 9; count of bases not matched to a gene: 14. CDR1 and CDR2 (germline): MDHEN, SYDVKM. The CDR3 runs 16 residues. The CDR3: CASSQPGTGGAPSYTF. In DNA, the CDR3 is TGTGCCAGCAGCCAACCGGGGACAGGGGGCGCGCCGAGCTACACCTTC.

The V and J genes are TRBV28 and TRBJ2-2; D may be TRBD1 (6 bases). V lost 1 base and J lost 0, with 12 bases in between. Germline V lookup: CDR1 MDHEN, CDR2 SYDVKM. The CDR3 has 17 amino acids. CDR3 nucleotide sequence: TGTGCCAGCAGTTTATACCGGACAGCTACGAACACCGGGGAGCTGTTTTTT. Its protein product is CASSLYRTATNTGELFF.

The chain uses TRBV10-1 and TRBJ2-7; 15 bases match TRBD2. V lost 10 bases, J lost 6 bases, and 4 bases stayed unmatched. Per the germline V gene, CDR1 is WNHNN and CDR2 is SYGVQD (reference sequence). The CDR3 is 13 residues long. CDR3 in DNA: TGCGCCACGAGGACTAGCGGGAGGGCCGAGCAGTACTTC. Protein sequence: CATRTSGRAEQYF.

V is TRBV5-1 and J is TRBJ2-1; 7 nucleotides align to TRBD2. There are 15 residues in the CDR3. Germline lookup yields CDR1 SGHRS and CDR2 YFSETQ. Germline trimming cut 0 bases from V and 12 bases from J; bases unmatched to any gene: 12. CDR3 DNA sequence: TGCGCCAGCAGCTTGGATCCGGGAGGCACCTCACGGCAGTTCTTC. This translates into CASSLDPGGTSRQFF.

The J gene is TRBJ1-4, the V gene TRBV7-2; possibly TRBD1 for D (6 bases). The V end was cut by 5 bases, the J end by 4 bases, with 17 bases between. There are 16 residues in the CDR3. Germline V gene lookup returns CDR1 SGHTA and CDR2 FQGNSA. The CDR3 nucleotides are TGTGCCAGCAGCCCCGACAGGAGTAACTATAATGAAAAACTGTTTTTT. This translates into CASSPDRSNYNEKLFF.